This T cell receptor beta chain was sequenced for a study of OX40 agonist ivuxolimab in advanced cancers. Study summary: Males comprised around four fifths of the group, whose mean age was approximately 62 years (range 23 to 79). General study findings and limits: On average, CD8+ T cells had more expanded clones than CD4+. The study found among the lowest clonal expansion in partial responders at 0.1-3.0 mg/kg.

To note about this clone: Its cognate antigen is unknown.

This table comes from immunoSEQ multiplex PCR, and its TCRdb copy is limited to in-frame clones, with some not included. This sample yields approximately 74,000 clones, of which approximately 80% are seen a single time; approximately 5.1% belongs to the top ten. There are 15 residues in the CDR3. Looked up from germline, CDR1 is GTSNPN and CDR2 is SVGIG (reference sequence). The V and J ends lost 0 bases and 1 base respectively, with 11 bases between them. Sequencing was performed on CD4+ or CD8+ T cells sorted from blood, taken in a trial of the OX40 agonist ivuxolimab. This receptor was identified in an adult with an advanced solid tumor such as melanoma, head and neck, liver or kidney cancer. The J gene is TRBJ2-3, the V gene TRBV30, with D maybe TRBD2 (5 bases). This CDR3 is CAWSVLGSGTDTQYF. The CDR3 coding sequence is TGTGCCTGGAGTGTACTGGGTAGCGGCACAGATACGCAGTATTTT.